The 22 T cell receptor beta chains listed next were all sequenced from one sample in a study of OX40 agonist ivuxolimab in advanced cancers. Library preparation used the immunoSEQ multiplex PCR assay. The source is immuneACCESS, and TCRdb retained only in-frame sequences with V and J called. Part of the clones is not carried over; for the studies checked, unresolved V genes explain less than half of this, and the remainder is unexplained. Within this sample are roughly 71,000 clones, with about 91% of them counted one time only. Just over 0.55% of the sample comes from the top ten. The sequencing here drew on CD4+ or CD8+ T cells sorted from blood, taken in a trial of the OX40 agonist ivuxolimab. These receptors originate from an adult with an advanced solid tumor such as melanoma, head and neck, liver or kidney cancer.

V gene TRBV27 combines with J gene TRBJ1-2, with TRBD1 as a possible D gene (5 bases). Germline V CDR1 and CDR2: MNHEY, SMNVEV (reference sequence). The CDR3 sequence is 13 residues long. V was clipped by 4 bases and J by 6 bases, with 12 bases between them. The CDR3 is CASSYGGSHGYTF. For the CDR3, the DNA is TGTGCCAGCAGTTATGGGGGGTCACATGGCTACACCTTC.

The chain recombines TRBV7-6 with TRBJ2-7, with TRBD1 matching over 8 bases. The CDR3 extends over 14 amino acids. V lost 2 bases and J lost 4; bases outside the gene matches: 4. Germline CDR1 is SGHVS and CDR2 is FNYEAQ. CDR3 sequence reads: CASSLTRGLYEQYF. DNA for the CDR3: TGTGCCAGCAGCTTAACCAGGGGGCTGTACGAGCAGTACTTC.

This chain uses TRBV7-9 with TRBJ2-1; 11 bases map to TRBD2. The length of the CDR3 is 16 residues. V trimming: 5 bases; J trimming: 10 bases; junction bases outside the gene matches: 13. Germline CDR1 is SEHNR and CDR2 is FQNEAQ (reference sequence). The CDR3 here is CASSPGLAATTKEQFF. The CDR3, as DNA: TGTGCCAGCAGCCCGGGACTAGCGGCGACAACGAAGGAGCAGTTCTTC.

The chain carries TRBV4-1 and TRBJ1-3, with a weak D call TRBD1 (5 bases). In germline, CDR1 is MGHRA, CDR2 YSYEKL. The CDR3 is 15 amino acids. The V end lost 1 base, the J end lost 8 bases, and 15 bases lay between the germline ends. CDR3 sequence reads: CASSQGKGSGDTIYF. CDR3 in DNA: TGCGCCAGCAGCCAAGGAAAGGGGAGCGGGGACACCATATATTTT.

In this sample, this clone turned up once. The V gene is TRBV20-1, the J gene TRBJ1-1; no clear D. CDR1 and CDR2 from the germline V gene are DFQATT and SNEGSKA (reference sequence). V gave up 8 bases and J gave up 4 bases, with 11 bases separating them. This CDR3 has 11 amino acids. This chain's CDR3 is CSPGRSTEAFF. DNA for the CDR3: TGCAGTCCCGGGCGGAGCACTGAAGCTTTCTTT.

The J gene is TRBJ2-2, the V gene TRBV19; TRBD1 is a possible D gene (5 bases). Looked up from germline, CDR1 is LNHDA and CDR2 is SQIVND (reference sequence). CDR3 length equals 14 residues. The ends were cut back, 5 bases at V and 1 base at J, with 8 bases in the middle. The CDR3 protein is CASSATGNTGELFF. The CDR3 DNA reads as TGTGCCAGTAGTGCCACAGGGAACACCGGGGAGCTGTTTTTT.

The chain joins TRBV20-1 to TRBJ1-6, with D unresolved. CDR3 length: 11 amino acids. Trimming pared 0 bases from V and 14 bases from J, leaving 8 bases between. Germline lookup yields CDR1 DFQATT and CDR2 SNEGSKA (reference sequence). The CDR3 here is CSARDIAALHF. The CDR3 coding sequence is TGCAGTGCTAGAGATATAGCGGCCCTCCACTTT.

The J gene is TRBJ1-2, the V gene TRBV29-1, with 7 bases that match TRBD1. This CDR3 has 15 residues. Losses at the gene ends were 3 bases for V and 1 base for J; bases not matched to a gene: 8. Germline loops: CDR1 SQVTM, CDR2 ANQGSEA. This chain's CDR3 is CSVEGGTDYNYGYTF. The CDR3 coding sequence is TGCAGCGTTGAGGGCGGGACAGATTATAACTATGGCTACACCTTC.

CDR3 DNA: TGTGCCAGCAGCCGGGGACAGGCGAACTATGGCTACACCTTC. Its protein is CASSRGQANYGYTF. The rearrangement links TRBV2 to TRBJ1-2, with 8 positions matching TRBD1. Trimming at V came to 6 bases and at J to 2 bases, leaving 5 bases not matched to a gene. The V gene's germline CDR1 is SNHLY and CDR2 FYNNEI. CDR3 length equals 14 residues. Filled out from reference TRBV2 and TRBJ1-2, the complete variable domain reads EPEVTQTPSHQVTQMGQEVILRCVPISNHLYFYWYRQILGQKVEFLVSFYNNEISEKSEIFDDQFSVERPDGSNFTLKIRSTKLEDSAMYFCASSRGQANYGYTFGSGTRLTVV.

The chain uses TRBV9 and TRBJ1-2, with D possibly being TRBD1 (6 bases). Germline loops: CDR1 SGDLS, CDR2 YYNGEE. Trimming took 3 bases from V and 1 from J, leaving 10 bases between them. The CDR3 consists of 14 residues. CDR3 in amino acids: CASSEYRDNYGYTF. CDR3 in DNA: TGTGCCAGCAGCGAGTACAGGGATAACTATGGCTACACCTTC.

In DNA, the CDR3 is TGTGCCAGCAGTGAAGGGGGACAGACCTACGAGCAGTACTTC. Translating it yields CASSEGGQTYEQYF. The J gene is TRBJ2-7, the V gene TRBV6-1; 7 bases match TRBD1. The CDR3 has 14 residues. J lost 2 bases, V lost 1 base, and 2 bases had no gene match. CDR1 and CDR2 (germline): MNHNS, SASEGT.

The chain couples TRBV6-5 to TRBJ1-2; 10 bases agree with TRBD1. The trim removed 6 bases at V and 4 bases at J, leaving 8 bases unmatched. CDR1 and CDR2 from the germline V gene are MNHEY and SVGAGI. The CDR3 consists of 15 residues. The CDR3 bases are TGTGCCAGCAGATCCGGGACAGGGGCTTTCTATGGCTACACCTTC. Translation: CASRSGTGAFYGYTF.

This clone occurred a few times. CDR3 loop: CASSAGGTALGAFF. The CDR3 DNA reads TGTGCCAGCAGCGCGGGGGGGACGGCACTGGGGGCTTTCTTT. J is TRBJ1-1 and V is TRBV7-6; D is possibly TRBD1 (5 bases). The CDR3 extends over 14 amino acids. V dropped 5 bases and J dropped 11 bases, with 21 bases sitting between them. Germline lookup yields CDR1 SGHVS and CDR2 FNYEAQ.

The chain uses TRBV7-2 and TRBJ2-1, with 8 bases fitting TRBD1. Trimming took 1 base from V and 2 from J; bases not matched to a gene: 4. The germline V gene encodes CDR1 SGHTA and CDR2 FQGNSA. The CDR3 has 16 amino acids. CDR3 in amino acids: CASSLGGTGAYNEQFF. In nucleotides, the CDR3 is TGTGCCAGCAGCTTAGGAGGGACAGGAGCCTACAATGAGCAGTTCTTC.

The CDR3 nucleotides read TGTGCCAGCAGCCTTGGGGGGTTGGCCCAAGAGACCCAGTACTTC. Its translation: CASSLGGLAQETQYF. The V call is TRBV5-5, the J call TRBJ2-5, with D possibly being TRBD2 (6 bases). The CDR3 is 15 residues long. V gave up 4 bases and J gave up 1 base, with 14 bases separating them. Germline CDR1 reads SGHKS; CDR2 reads YYEKEE (reference sequence).

Regarding this clone: The same CDR3 is also encoded by other DNA sequences in this sample. The rearrangement uses TRBV7-3 and TRBJ2-3; no firm D call. V shed 4 bases and J shed 2 bases, with 7 bases lying between them. This CDR3 contains 13 residues. CDR1 SGHTA and CDR2 FQGTGA come from the germline V gene. This chain's CDR3 is CASSYLFTDTQYF. CDR3 DNA: TGTGCCAGCAGCTATCTCTTCACAGATACGCAGTATTTT.

As DNA, the CDR3 is TGTGCCAGCAGTTTCAGCGGTCAGCCCCAGCATTTT. It translates to CASSFSGQPQHF. J is TRBJ1-5 and V is TRBV27, with no clear D. V was clipped by 3 bases and J by 6 bases, with 6 bases between them. The germline gives CDR1 MNHEY, CDR2 SMNVEV (reference sequence). This CDR3 has 12 amino acids.

The chain employs TRBV19 and TRBJ1-1, with TRBD1 identical over 8 bases. Germline CDR1 and CDR2: LNHDA and SQIVND (reference sequence). V shed 6 bases, J shed 11 bases, and the junction held 8 bases outside the gene matches. CDR3 length: 12 residues. CDR3 coding DNA: TGTGCCAGTAGGCCAGGGGGCCCGATGGCTTTCTTT. It translates to CASRPGGPMAFF.

The CDR3 DNA follows: TGTGCCAGCAGCTTAGCGCGACAGATAACCTACAATGAGCAGTTCTTC. Protein: CASSLARQITYNEQFF. The chain has TRBV7-2 and TRBJ2-1; D might be TRBD1 (5 bases). The V end lost 0 bases, the J end lost 2 bases, and 11 bases lay between the germline ends. The CDR3 runs 16 residues. The germline gives CDR1 SGHTA, CDR2 FQGNSA.

V is TRBV2 and J is TRBJ2-1; 10 bases fit TRBD1. The junction had 7 bases not matched to a gene; V was cut back by 5 bases and J by 6 bases. CDR1 and CDR2 from the germline V gene are SNHLY and FYNNEI. The CDR3 is made up of 15 amino acids. In DNA, the CDR3 is TGTGCCAGCAGTCTTCGACAGGGGGCAGCCAATGAGCAGTTCTTC. Its translation: CASSLRQGAANEQFF.

The rearrangement joins TRBV5-6 to TRBJ2-5, with D hard to call. Per germline, CDR1 SGHDT and CDR2 YYEEEE. Deletions cut 3 bases from V and 5 bases from J, with 11 bases between. This CDR3 spans 13 amino acids. The CDR3, as DNA: TGTGCCAGCAGCTCTTACTCAGAGGAGACCCAGTACTTC. Amino acid sequence: CASSSYSEETQYF.

This clone was counted only a few times. The chain joins TRBV7-3 to TRBJ2-7; D is tentatively TRBD1 or TRBD2 (6 bases each). The V end lost 2 bases, the J end lost 7 bases, and 12 bases lay between the germline ends. CDR1 and CDR2 from the germline V gene are SGHTA and FQGTGA. The CDR3 covers 13 residues. The CDR3, as DNA: TGTGCCAGCAGCTTATCGGGGGCAGGGGAGCAGTACTTC. This codes for CASSLSGAGEQYF.